This entry lists 8 T cell receptor beta chains sequenced from one sample in a study of shared clonotypes between healthy human individuals. Generated by immunoSEQ multiplex PCR, the TCRdb table keeps only in-frame clones and is missing some. Among around 500,000 clones, around 80% were seen once, and the ten largest hold less than 15%. Input material: PBMCs. The receptors originated from a woman in her forties in good health. Some clones in this sample may be carry-over from other donors' samples.

The gene calls are TRBV4-2 and TRBJ2-3, with 7 bases that match TRBD2. This CDR3 comprises 17 residues. The V segment lost 0 bases and the J segment 6 bases; nucleotides outside the gene matches: 12. Germline assignment: CDR1 LGHNA and CDR2 YNFKEQ. This CDR3 is CASSQDLSGRAGDTQYF. For the CDR3, the DNA is TGTGCCAGCAGCCAAGATCTGTCGGGGAGGGCCGGTGATACGCAGTATTTT.

This chain links TRBV5-6 with TRBJ2-3; 9 nucleotides match TRBD1. Losses at the gene ends were 2 bases for V and 0 bases for J; bases not matched to a gene: 4. The CDR3 has 16 residues. CDR1 and CDR2 (germline): SGHDT, YYEEEE. In DNA, the CDR3 is TGTGCCAGCAGCTTACCGACAGGGGGGAGCACAGATACGCAGTATTTT. Protein product: CASSLPTGGSTDTQYF.

The chain carries TRBV28 and TRBJ2-5; 7 bases fit TRBD1. The CDR3 sequence is 16 residues long. The V gene end was trimmed by 1 base and the J gene end by 1 base; junction bases not matched to a gene: 6. Germline CDR1 MDHEN, CDR2 SYDVKM. The CDR3 sequence: CASSLFRGQPQETQYF. DNA of the CDR3: TGTGCCAGCAGTTTATTCCGGGGACAGCCCCAAGAGACCCAGTACTTC.

The chain joins TRBV5-5 to TRBJ2-7; a possible D gene is TRBD1 (5 bases). Germline CDR1 SGHKS, CDR2 YYEKEE (reference sequence). V shed 3 bases and J shed 3 bases, with 19 bases lying between them. The CDR3 sequence is 16 residues long. The CDR3 nucleotides are TGTGCCAGCAGCTCTGGGGCAGGGCGAGCCCTCTACGAGCAGTACTTC. Residues: CASSSGAGRALYEQYF.

This clone has only a few counts. The rearrangement uses TRBV18 and TRBJ1-1; the D is unclear. This CDR3 has 15 residues. Germline V gene data show CDR1 as KGHSH and CDR2 as LQKENI. Trimming took off 6 bases at V and 1 base at J, with 15 bases between the two ends. The CDR3 protein is CASSLSWRENTEAFF. In nucleotides, the CDR3 is TGTGCCAGCTCGCTCTCCTGGAGAGAGAACACTGAAGCTTTCTTT. Based on the CDR3 plus reference TRBV18 and TRBJ1-1, the full variable domain is NAGVMQNPRHLVRRRGQEARLRCSPMKGHSHVYWYRQLPEEGLKFMVYLQKENIIDESGMPKERFSAEFPKEGPSILRIQQVVRGDSAAYFCASSLSWRENTEAFFGQGTRLTVV.

V usage is TRBV27 and J usage is TRBJ1-2, with a possible D match to TRBD1 (5 bases). Trimming cost V 2 bases and J 3 bases, with 10 bases left between them. The germline gives CDR1 MNHEY, CDR2 SMNVEV (reference sequence). The CDR3 is made up of 14 amino acids. For the CDR3, the DNA is TGTGCCAGCAGTTTAGGTAGACAGCACTATGGCTACACCTTC. Its translation is CASSLGRQHYGYTF.

The chain uses TRBV12-5 and TRBJ2-1; a weak D match, TRBD1 (5 bases). The CDR3 totals 15 residues. CDR1 and CDR2 (germline): LGHNT, FRNRAP. V lost 4 bases, J lost 3 bases, and 13 bases lay in between. For the CDR3, the DNA is TGTGCTAGTGGTTCCGACAGCTCCAACTACAATGAGCAGTTCTTC. It is translated as CASGSDSSNYNEQFF.

The V and J genes are TRBV9 and TRBJ2-1, with 7 bases identical to TRBD2. The V gene's germline CDR1 is SGDLS and CDR2 YYNGEE. Trimming at V came to 0 bases and at J to 3 bases, leaving 6 bases not matched to a gene. The length of the CDR3 is 16 residues. The CDR3 region has the DNA TGTGCCAGCAGCGTAGAACTAGCGCGGTACTACAATGAGCAGTTCTTC. Translation: CASSVELARYYNEQFF.